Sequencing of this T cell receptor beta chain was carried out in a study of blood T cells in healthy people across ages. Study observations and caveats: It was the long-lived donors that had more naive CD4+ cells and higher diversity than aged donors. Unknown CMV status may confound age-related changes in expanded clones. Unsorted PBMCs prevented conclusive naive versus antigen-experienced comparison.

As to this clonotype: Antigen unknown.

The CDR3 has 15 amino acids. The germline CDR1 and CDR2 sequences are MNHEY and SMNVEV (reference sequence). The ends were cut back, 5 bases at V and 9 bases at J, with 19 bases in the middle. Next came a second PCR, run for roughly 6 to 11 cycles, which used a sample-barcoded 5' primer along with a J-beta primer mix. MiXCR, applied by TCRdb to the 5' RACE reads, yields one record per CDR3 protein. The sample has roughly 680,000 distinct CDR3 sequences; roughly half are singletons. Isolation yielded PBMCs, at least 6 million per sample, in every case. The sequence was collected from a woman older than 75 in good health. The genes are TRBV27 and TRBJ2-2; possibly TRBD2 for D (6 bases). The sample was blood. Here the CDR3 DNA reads TGTGCCAGCAGTCTCCGACTAGGGCAATTTAGGGAGCTGTTTTTT. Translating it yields CASSLRLGQFRELFF.